These 18 T cell receptor beta chains originate from one sample sequenced in a study of T cells in Graves' hyperthyroidism and ophthalmopathy. The CDR3 regions of TCR beta were amplified from RNA transcripts. HTBI primers were the set used in a first-round RT-PCR of the TCR CDR3. TCRdb passed the multiplex PCR reads through MiXCR, listing each CDR3 protein once. The top ten clones hold about 17% of a sample with around 520,000 distinct CDR3 sequences, around 15% of them seen once. The sample was blood. Source of these receptors: a woman between 18 and 30 years old with Graves' hyperthyroidism.

Concerning this clonotype: This may be a read error, as it is one base from a much larger clone. The chain links TRBV24-1 to TRBJ2-2; D might be TRBD1 (5 bases). The CDR3 is 13 residues long. Germline assignment: CDR1 KGHDR and CDR2 SFDVKD. Trimming shortened V by 11 bases and J by 5 bases, and 14 bases separated the two germline ends. The DNA of the CDR3 is TGTGCCATCAGACCCCAGGGTACCGGGGAGCTGTTTTTT. It codes for CAIRPQGTGELFF.

V gene TRBV6-1 combines with J gene TRBJ1-5; TRBD1 might be the D (5 bases). Trimming left V 7 bases short and J 1 base short, with 8 bases between. CDR1 and CDR2 (germline): MNHNS, SASEGT. This CDR3 is 13 amino acids long. CDR3 DNA: TGTGCCAGCAAAGGGACGAGCAATCAGCCCCAGCATTTT. This encodes CASKGTSNQPQHF.

There are many counts of this clonotype. The chain uses TRBV27 and TRBJ2-1; 7 bases map to TRBD2. Germline CDR1 and CDR2: MNHEY and SMNVEV (reference sequence). Trimming took 4 bases from V and 4 from J; bases not matched to a gene: 16. CDR3 length: 18 amino acids. CDR3 in DNA: TGTGCCAGCAGTTCCCTCCCCCGGGCTAGCGGAGAGTACAATGAGCAGTTCTTC. Protein sequence: CASSSLPRASGEYNEQFF.

This sequence joins TRBV5-1 and TRBJ2-1; the match to TRBD2 covers 13 bases. The germline CDR1 and CDR2 sequences are SGHRS and YFSETQ. The length of the CDR3 is 16 residues. V lost 1 base to trimming and J lost 10 bases; unmatched junction nucleotides: 8. CDR3 bases: TGCGCCAGCAGCTTGTACCCAGGACTAGCGGGAGAAGAGCAGTTCTTC. Protein sequence: CASSLYPGLAGEEQFF.

This clonotype was seen ten or more times. The chain links TRBV12-3 or TRBV12-4 to TRBJ2-7, with TRBD1 identical over 9 bases. With 4 bases clipped from V and 7 bases from J, the junction kept 2 bases outside the gene matches. The CDR3 contains 12 residues. The CDR3 loop is CASSSTGGEQYV. DNA of the CDR3: TGTGCCAGCAGTTCGACAGGGGGGGAGCAGTACGTC.

This clonotype was seen at least ten times. The chain carries TRBV18 and TRBJ1-2, with no clear D. Germline V gives CDR1 KGHSH, CDR2 LQKENI. The CDR3 extends over 14 amino acids. V was cut by 3 bases and J by 4 bases, with 12 bases left in between. This chain's CDR3 is CASSPPDGSYGYTF. The CDR3 DNA sequence: TGTGCCAGCTCACCCCCAGACGGCAGCTATGGCTACACCTTC. Based on the CDR3 plus reference TRBV18 and TRBJ1-2, the full variable domain is NAGVMQNPRHLVRRRGQEARLRCSPMKGHSHVYWYRQLPEEGLKFMVYLQKENIIDESGMPKERFSAEFPKEGPSILRIQQVVRGDSAAYFCASSPPDGSYGYTFGSGTRLTVV.

This clonotype was detected only a few times. J is TRBJ2-7 and V is TRBV6-2 or TRBV6-3; 7 bases agree with TRBD2. The CDR3 spans 16 residues. CDR1 MNHEY and CDR2 SVGEGT come from the germline V gene. V was clipped by 2 bases and J by 7 bases; unmatched bases: 14. CDR3 residues: CASSYTSGQSGREQYF. The CDR3 DNA reads as TGTGCCAGCAGTTACACTAGTGGCCAGTCCGGGAGGGAGCAGTACTTC.

This clonotype has ten or more counts. V and J are TRBV12-3 or TRBV12-4 and TRBJ2-1, with 8 bases that match TRBD1. This CDR3 is built from 15 residues. J lost 6 bases, V lost 5 bases, and 9 bases had no gene match. CDR3 nucleotide sequence: TGTGCCAGCAGTCCTGACAGGGGAAGGGGCAATGAGCAGTTCTTC. Amino acid sequence: CASSPDRGRGNEQFF.

In this sample, this clonotype turned up many times. The CDR3 nucleotides read TGTGCCAGCAGTCGACAGGGTTCCGTCGCTGAAGCTTTCTTT. This translates into CASSRQGSVAEAFF. The V gene is TRBV6-1, the J gene TRBJ1-1; 7 bases align to TRBD1. The J segment lost 6 bases and the V segment lost 5 bases, leaving 9 bases of the junction unmatched. The germline V gene encodes CDR1 MNHNS and CDR2 SASEGT. The CDR3 is 14 amino acids.

This clonotype appeared many times. The chain has TRBV10-3 and TRBJ2-1; 8 nucleotides agree with TRBD1. Trimming removed 0 bases from V and 1 base from J; junction bases left unmatched: 5. Germline assignment: CDR1 ENHRY and CDR2 SYGVKD. The CDR3 is 17 residues long. As DNA, the CDR3 is TGTGCCATCAGTGAGTCGGTCGACAGGGGATCCTACAATGAGCAGTTCTTC. Translated: CAISESVDRGSYNEQFF.

In its sample, this clonotype was seen many times. The DNA of the CDR3 is TGTGCCAGCAGCCAAGAGCGGACGGCTAGCGGGAGGACAGAGACCCAGTACTTC. It yields the protein CASSQERTASGRTETQYF. J is TRBJ2-5 and V is TRBV4-2; TRBD2 matches at 11 bases. After removal of 0 bases from V and 4 bases from J, the junction contained 10 bases not matched to a gene. This CDR3 has 18 amino acids. In germline, CDR1 is LGHNA, CDR2 YNFKEQ.

This clonotype was observed a few times. V and J are TRBV9 and TRBJ1-1; D may be TRBD1 (5 bases). The germline gives CDR1 SGDLS, CDR2 YYNGEE. The CDR3 spans 13 residues. V lost 3 bases and J 1 base, leaving 7 bases between the germline ends. The CDR3 sequence: CASSDRWNTEAFF. The CDR3 coding sequence is TGTGCCAGCAGCGACAGGTGGAACACTGAAGCTTTCTTT.

In this sample, this clonotype turned up many times. At one end, the junction sequence differs from germline, possibly due to a read error. The chain carries TRBV20-1 and TRBJ2-3; tentatively, D is TRBD1 or TRBD2 (6 bases each). CDR3 length: 14 residues. CDR1 is DFQATT, CDR2 SNEGSKA, per germline (reference sequence). As DNA, the CDR3 is TGCAGTGTTAGACCGGGGGCGAGGACAGATACGCAGTATTTT. Its protein is CSVRPGARTDTQYF.

This clonotype appeared a few times. V is TRBV29-1 and J is TRBJ2-1, with D maybe TRBD2 (6 bases). The CDR3 extends over 15 amino acids. Trimming removed 1 base at V and 3 bases at J, with 13 bases between. The germline gives CDR1 SQVTM, CDR2 ANQGSEA. CDR3 coding DNA: TGCAGCGTTGAAGGGTCCAGCGGGTTCTACAATGAGCAGTTCTTC. Translated, it gives CSVEGSSGFYNEQFF.

This clonotype was picked up one time. This chain connects TRBV19 to TRBJ1-3, with D hard to call. Germline CDR1 reads LNHDA; CDR2 reads SQIVND (reference sequence). The CDR3 length is 15 residues. The germline V and J ends were trimmed by 6 bases and 3 bases, with 15 bases remaining between them. The CDR3: CASRKGKDFGNTIYF. CDR3 DNA: TGTGCCAGTAGGAAAGGGAAAGACTTTGGAAACACCATATATTTT.

This clonotype was recorded at least ten times. This chain connects TRBV9 to TRBJ1-1; D might be TRBD1 (5 bases). V lost 3 bases, J lost 1 base, and 13 bases lay in between. The V gene's germline CDR1 is SGDLS and CDR2 YYNGEE. CDR3 length: 15 residues. As DNA, the CDR3 is TGTGCCAGCAGCGAGGCAGGGTTGAGGAACACTGAAGCTTTCTTT. Its protein is CASSEAGLRNTEAFF.

The table lists this clonotype with many counts. The chain links TRBV12-3 or TRBV12-4 to TRBJ2-1; TRBD1 agrees at 7 bases. J was trimmed by 9 bases and V by 5 bases; bases with no gene match: 4. There are 12 residues in the CDR3. CDR3 nucleotide sequence: TGTGCCAGCAGTCAGACAGGGAGTGAGCAGTTCTTC. Amino acids: CASSQTGSEQFF.

This clonotype was observed a few times. The V call is TRBV7-9, the J call TRBJ1-1, with D hard to call. The V end was cut by 1 base, the J end by 1 base, with 16 bases between. Per the germline V gene, CDR1 is SEHNR and CDR2 is FQNEAQ (reference sequence). The CDR3 length is 17 residues. The CDR3 is CASSLVGLDYRNTEAFF. The CDR3 nucleotides read TGTGCCAGCAGCTTAGTTGGGCTGGATTATAGGAACACTGAAGCTTTCTTT.